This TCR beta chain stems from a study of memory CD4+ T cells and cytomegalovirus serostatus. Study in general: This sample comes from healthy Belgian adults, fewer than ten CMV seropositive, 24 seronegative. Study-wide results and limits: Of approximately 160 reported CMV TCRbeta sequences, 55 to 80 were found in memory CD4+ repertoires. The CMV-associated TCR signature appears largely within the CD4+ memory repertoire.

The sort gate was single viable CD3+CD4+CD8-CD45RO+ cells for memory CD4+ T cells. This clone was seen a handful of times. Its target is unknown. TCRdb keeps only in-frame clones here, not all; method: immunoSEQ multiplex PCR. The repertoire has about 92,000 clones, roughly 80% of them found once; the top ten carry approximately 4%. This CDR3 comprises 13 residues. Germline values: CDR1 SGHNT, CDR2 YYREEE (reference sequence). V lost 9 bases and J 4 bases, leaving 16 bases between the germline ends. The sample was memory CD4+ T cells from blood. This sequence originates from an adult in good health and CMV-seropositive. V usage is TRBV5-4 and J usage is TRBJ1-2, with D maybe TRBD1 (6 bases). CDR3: CATRQETVYGYTF. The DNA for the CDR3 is TGTGCCACCCGACAGGAGACCGTCTATGGCTACACCTTC.